This TCR beta chain was recorded in a study of shared clonotypes between healthy human individuals. Clones were read by immunoSEQ multiplex PCR, and TCRdb kept only the in-frame ones, dropping some. Here the sample spans 2,500,000 or so clones, less than 95% being singletons. This clone turned up a few times. This CDR3 is built from 16 residues. V shed 2 bases, J shed 6 bases, and the junction held 9 bases outside the gene matches. The V gene's germline CDR1 is SGHTA and CDR2 FQGTGA. The sequence was collected from a man between 18 and 29 years old in good health. Some clones in this sample may be carry-over from other donors' samples. The sample consisted of naive CD4+ T cells from PBMCs. The subset here: CD45RA+ positively selected. The chain joins TRBV7-3 to TRBJ2-1; 8 bases map to TRBD1. CDR3 in DNA: TGTGCCAGCAGCTTACTCGGACAGGGTGGTTTCAATGAGCAGTTCTTC. Its translation: CASSLLGQGGFNEQFF.